The T cell receptor (beta chain) under discussion was sequenced for a study of T-cell reconstitution after alpha-beta-depleted transplantation in children. Construction of the TCRbeta library involved unique molecular identifiers. Using its own MiXCR run on the PCR reads, TCRdb lists one record per CDR3 protein. The sample carries approximately 510,000 distinct CDR3 sequences, around 20% recorded once. This clonotype was seen a few times. CDR1 is LGHDT, CDR2 YNNKEL, per germline (reference sequence). Trimming stripped 4 bases from V and 2 bases from J, with 15 bases between. The CDR3 totals 15 residues.

This chain connects TRBV3-1 to TRBJ2-7; D is possibly TRBD1 or TRBD2 (5 bases each). The clonotype was recovered from a human donor who donated a stem cell graft to a child with acute lymphoblastic leukemia. This sample comprised PBMCs from the stem cell graft donor, obtained from the stem cell graft. The CDR3 loop is CASSPGTPGPYEQYF. The CDR3 DNA sequence: TGTGCCAGCAGCCCCGGGACCCCGGGGCCCTACGAGCAGTACTTC.